These 12 T cell receptor beta chains were all obtained from the same sample, sequenced in a study of response to subunit inactivated influenza vaccine. TCRdb called the RT-PCR reads again in MiXCR, with one record for every CDR3 protein. The sample consists of about 160,000 distinct CDR3 sequences, roughly 11% of them appearing once. Sequences were derived from non-naive T cells sorted from PBMCs, sampled more than 35 days after vaccination. The receptors were gathered from a man aged 45-65 years who received an inactivated influenza vaccine.

The chain employs TRBV15 and TRBJ1-2; D might be TRBD1 (6 bases). The CDR3 is 15 residues long. Germline V gene lookup returns CDR1 LNHNV and CDR2 YYDKDF (reference sequence). The germline V and J ends were trimmed by 1 base and 1 base, with 10 bases remaining between them. The CDR3: CATSRGARGNYGYTF. The CDR3, as DNA: TGTGCCACCAGCAGAGGGGCCAGGGGTAACTATGGCTACACCTTC.

This clonotype was seen at least ten times. V usage is TRBV4-1 and J usage is TRBJ1-3, with 11 bases lining up with TRBD1. Unmatched junction bases numbered 4, after V lost 2 bases and J lost 4 bases. In germline, CDR1 is MGHRA, CDR2 YSYEKL. This CDR3 has 16 amino acids. The CDR3 nucleotides are TGCGCCAGCAGCCAAATGGACAGGGGGCCAGGAAACACCATATATTTT. This sequence encodes CASSQMDRGPGNTIYF.

The sample holds many counts of this clonotype. The chain couples TRBV20-1 to TRBJ2-2; no clear D gene. The germline CDR1 and CDR2 sequences are DFQATT and SNEGSKA (reference sequence). The CDR3 has 14 amino acids. Trimming removed 1 base at V and 7 bases at J, with 13 bases between. The CDR3 sequence is CSARVPESGGELFF. CDR3 DNA sequence: TGCAGTGCTAGAGTACCAGAGTCGGGCGGGGAGCTGTTTTTT.

This clonotype was counted only a few times. The V call is TRBV6-1, the J call TRBJ2-3, with no clear D. CDR1 and CDR2 (germline): MNHNS, SASEGT. The CDR3 covers 12 residues. Trimming pared 6 bases from V and 2 bases from J, leaving 6 bases between. CDR3 sequence reads: CASRTDTDTQYF. CDR3 bases: TGTGCCAGCAGGACTGACACAGATACGCAGTATTTT.

This clonotype appeared a few times. The chain employs TRBV4-3 and TRBJ1-4; TRBD1 matches 7 bases. In germline, CDR1 is LGHNA, CDR2 YSLEER. The CDR3 extends over 15 amino acids. V gave up 0 bases and J gave up 7 bases; unmatched junction bases: 5. The CDR3 DNA reads as TGCGCCAGCAGCCAAGAAAGAGCAGGGGGTGAAAAACTGTTTTTT. Translation gives CASSQERAGGEKLFF.

This clonotype has a handful of counts. The chain combines TRBV20-1 with TRBJ2-1; 7 bases fit TRBD1. V shed 2 bases, J shed 9 bases, and the junction held 1 base outside the gene matches. CDR1 DFQATT and CDR2 SNEGSKA come from the germline V gene (reference sequence). The CDR3 length is 11 residues. The DNA of the CDR3 is TGCAGTGCTAGATACAGGGGTGAGCAGTTCTTC. It yields the protein CSARYRGEQFF.

The sample holds many counts of this clonotype. The genes are TRBV24-1 and TRBJ2-3; the D gene is possibly TRBD1 (5 bases). The CDR3 runs 13 residues. Germline V lookup: CDR1 KGHDR, CDR2 SFDVKD. The V end was cut by 8 bases, the J end by 2 bases, with 10 bases between. The chain's CDR3 is CATTDRDTDTQYF. Here the CDR3 DNA reads TGTGCCACCACTGACAGAGACACAGATACGCAGTATTTT.

This clonotype has more than one count but fewer than ten. The chain carries TRBV4-3 and TRBJ2-1; no firm D call. V was shortened by 0 bases and J by 7 bases, with 10 bases between the two germline ends. Germline CDR1 reads LGHNA; CDR2 reads YSLEER. The CDR3 length is 14 residues. The DNA of the CDR3 is TGCGCCAGCAGCCAAGACTCCCGCGTGAATGAGCAGTTCTTC. Its protein product is CASSQDSRVNEQFF.

This clonotype was counted many times. The V and J genes are TRBV6-1 and TRBJ1-1; no clear D. Looked up from germline, CDR1 is MNHNS and CDR2 is SASEGT. The germline V and J ends were trimmed by 3 bases and 1 base, with 6 bases remaining between them. The CDR3 is made up of 13 amino acids. In nucleotides, the CDR3 is TGTGCCAGCAGTGATAAGTCGAACACTGAAGCTTTCTTT. Its protein product is CASSDKSNTEAFF.

The chain joins TRBV7-2 to TRBJ2-7; 13 bases align to TRBD2. Germline-derived CDR1 and CDR2 are SGHTA and FQGNSA. The CDR3 runs to 16 residues. V lost 4 bases to trimming and J lost 3 bases; unmatched junction nucleotides: 6. The CDR3 DNA is TGTGCCAGCAGCTCCTCGGGACTAGCGGGGTACTACGAGCAGTACTTC. This translates into CASSSSGLAGYYEQYF.

This clonotype has only a few counts. This chain uses TRBV28 with TRBJ2-7; D unresolved. CDR3 length: 14 amino acids. V lost 3 bases and J 0 bases, leaving 9 bases between the germline ends. CDR1 is MDHEN, CDR2 SYDVKM, per germline. The chain's CDR3 is CASSFNGLSYEQYF. The CDR3 bases are TGTGCCAGCAGTTTTAACGGCCTCTCCTACGAGCAGTACTTC.

This clonotype appeared many times. This chain joins TRBV10-3 and TRBJ2-3; D is ambiguous. The germline CDR1 and CDR2 sequences are ENHRY and SYGVKD. CDR3 length equals 11 residues. V dropped 6 bases and J dropped 2 bases, with 3 bases sitting between them. The CDR3 here is CAIRNTDTQYF. CDR3 bases: TGTGCCATCAGAAACACAGATACGCAGTATTTT.